The 18 T cell receptor beta chains presented below share a single source sample, sequenced in a study of blood T cell repertoires in COVID-19. Assay used: immunoSEQ multiplex PCR; TCRdb lists only in-frame clones, some missing. The sample shows approximately 290,000 clones, around 82% of them seen only once. The sequenced sample consisted of peripheral blood. The source is a person aged 65-85 years with COVID-19, enrolled during active disease.

This chain links TRBV6-5 with TRBJ1-1, with a tentative D call TRBD1 (5 bases). The CDR3 contains 14 residues. Per the germline V gene, CDR1 is MNHEY and CDR2 is SVGAGI. V gave up 2 bases and J gave up 3 bases, with 10 bases separating them. The CDR3 is CASSYGGGDTEAFF. Here the CDR3 DNA reads TGTGCCAGCAGTTACGGGGGAGGGGACACTGAAGCTTTCTTT.

This chain uses TRBV4-3 with TRBJ2-1; D might be TRBD1 (5 bases). The CDR3 contains 16 residues. V was shortened by 0 bases and J by 2 bases, with 11 bases between the two germline ends. Germline CDR1 is LGHNA and CDR2 is YSLEER. The CDR3 here is CASSQDFQGPYNEQFF. The CDR3 region has the DNA TGCGCCAGCAGCCAAGATTTCCAGGGCCCCTACAATGAGCAGTTCTTC.

This clone was seen just once. The chain couples TRBV7-9 to TRBJ1-5, with 7 bases lining up with TRBD1. Germline assignment: CDR1 SEHNR and CDR2 FQNEAQ (reference sequence). This CDR3 comprises 15 residues. The V segment lost 4 bases and the J segment 4 bases; nucleotides outside the gene matches: 7. The CDR3 reads CASSSSGGRNQPQHF. CDR3 nucleotide sequence: TGTGCCAGCAGCTCGTCAGGGGGAAGAAATCAGCCCCAGCATTTT. Based on the CDR3 plus reference TRBV7-9 and TRBJ1-5, the full variable domain is DTGVSQNPRHKITKRGQNVTFRCDPISEHNRLYWYRQTLGQGPEFLTYFQNEAQLEKSRLLSDRFSAERPKGSFSTLEIQRTEQGDSAMYLCASSSSGGRNQPQHFGDGTRLSIL.

V is TRBV19 and J is TRBJ2-3; a possible D gene is TRBD2 (5 bases). The CDR3 consists of 14 residues. V shed 6 bases and J shed 5 bases, with 15 bases lying between them. Germline values: CDR1 LNHDA, CDR2 SQIVND (reference sequence). Here the CDR3 reads CASSEGADGDTQYF. The CDR3 DNA is TGTGCCAGTAGCGAGGGAGCGGATGGAGATACGCAGTATTTT.

The CDR3 DNA reads TGTGCCAGCAGCTTGGCGGGGGGCGGACAGGGAGGCTCACCCCTCCACTTT. This sequence encodes CASSLAGGGQGGSPLHF. The gene calls are TRBV5-6 and TRBJ1-6; 8 nucleotides align to TRBD1. Losses at the gene ends were 0 bases for V and 10 bases for J; bases not matched to a gene: 12. From germline, CDR1 is SGHDT and CDR2 YYEEEE. CDR3 length: 17 amino acids.

The chain combines TRBV18 with TRBJ2-2; D may be TRBD2 (5 bases). The V gene lost 3 bases and the J gene lost 1 base, with 9 bases spanning the gap. The length of the CDR3 is 15 residues. CDR1 and CDR2 from the germline V gene are KGHSH and LQKENI. The CDR3: CASSPPSQNTGELFF. As DNA, the CDR3 is TGTGCCAGCTCACCCCCTAGCCAGAACACCGGGGAGCTGTTTTTT.

This clone was counted a few times. The rearrangement uses TRBV28 and TRBJ2-7; no firm D call. Trimming left V 7 bases short and J 1 base short, with 14 bases between. Germline CDR1 is MDHEN and CDR2 is SYDVKM. The CDR3 runs 14 residues. The CDR3 nucleotides read TGTGCCAGCAAGGTCATGAGCGAATCCTACGAGCAGTACTTC. The encoded protein is CASKVMSESYEQYF.

V usage is TRBV5-1 and J usage is TRBJ2-6; possibly TRBD2 for D (6 bases). Per the germline V gene, CDR1 is SGHRS and CDR2 is YFSETQ. Deletions cut 5 bases from V and 4 bases from J, with 13 bases between. This CDR3 contains 15 residues. The CDR3 protein is CASRPPGVGANVLTF. The CDR3 bases are TGCGCCAGCAGGCCGCCGGGGGTCGGGGCCAACGTCCTGACTTTC.

This chain connects TRBV19 to TRBJ2-3, with 8 bases that match TRBD2. Germline V CDR1 and CDR2: LNHDA, SQIVND (reference sequence). This CDR3 contains 16 residues. Trimming cost V 8 bases and J 4 bases; bases outside gene matches: 14. The CDR3 nucleotides are TGTGCCAGTCGACGACGGACGGGAGGGACGGCAGATACGCAGTATTTT. Amino acids: CASRRRTGGTADTQYF. Complete variable domain (other parts from reference TRBV19 and TRBJ2-3): DGGITQSPKYLFRKEGQNVTLSCEQNLNHDAMYWYRQDPGQGLRLIYYSQIVNDFQKGDIAEGYSVSREKKESFPLTVTSAQKNPTAFYLCASRRRTGGTADTQYFGPGTRLTVL.

There are a few counts of this clone. This sequence joins TRBV27 and TRBJ2-2; TRBD1 agrees at 11 bases. Germline V CDR1 and CDR2: MNHEY, SMNVEV (reference sequence). Trimming removed 1 base from V and 6 bases from J; junction bases left unmatched: 7. This CDR3 has 17 residues. CDR3 protein: CASSLFVGTGGSGELFF. CDR3 nucleotides: TGTGCCAGCAGTTTATTCGTCGGGACAGGGGGATCCGGGGAGCTGTTTTTT.

The rearrangement uses TRBV7-8 and TRBJ2-2; 12 bases are shared with TRBD2. Germline V CDR1 and CDR2: SGHVS, FQNEAQ. This CDR3 contains 18 residues. Trimming at V came to 0 bases and at J to 7 bases, leaving 9 bases not matched to a gene. This CDR3 reads CASSLAWRLAGGDGELFF. In DNA form, the CDR3 reads TGTGCCAGCAGCTTAGCCTGGCGGCTAGCGGGGGGGGACGGGGAGCTGTTTTTT.

In DNA, the CDR3 is TGTGCCAGTAGTCCTGGACAGGGCCTCAATCAGCCCCAGCATTTT. Translating gives CASSPGQGLNQPQHF. The chain couples TRBV19 to TRBJ1-5, with 8 bases aligning to TRBD1. Germline trimming cut 5 bases from V and 3 bases from J; bases unmatched to any gene: 6. This CDR3 comprises 15 residues. CDR1 is LNHDA and CDR2 is SQIVND in the germline V gene (reference sequence). Full variable domain (outside the CDR3, taken from reference TRBV19 and TRBJ1-5): DGGITQSPKYLFRKEGQNVTLSCEQNLNHDAMYWYRQDPGQGLRLIYYSQIVNDFQKGDIAEGYSVSREKKESFPLTVTSAQKNPTAFYLCASSPGQGLNQPQHFGDGTRLSIL.

The chain uses TRBV11-2 and TRBJ2-2, with a possible D match to TRBD1 (6 bases). Germline V gene lookup returns CDR1 SGHAT and CDR2 FQNNGV. Trimming pared 0 bases from V and 4 bases from J, leaving 12 bases between. CDR3 size: 16 residues. CDR3 nucleotide sequence: TGTGCCAGCAGCTTAGATGGGGGCTTCGGCACCGGGGAGCTGTTTTTT. As protein: CASSLDGGFGTGELFF. The complete variable domain, with remaining parts taken from reference TRBV11-2 and TRBJ2-2, reads EAGVAQSPRYKIIEKRQSVAFWCNPISGHATLYWYQQILGQGPKLLIQFQNNGVVDDSQLPKDRFSAERLKGVDSTLKIQPAKLEDSAVYLCASSLDGGFGTGELFFGEGSRLTVL.

V and J are TRBV28 and TRBJ2-1, with TRBD2 identical over 14 bases. The trim removed 5 bases at V and 5 bases at J, leaving 17 bases unmatched. Germline CDR1 is MDHEN and CDR2 is SYDVKM. The CDR3 is 20 residues long. DNA for the CDR3: TGTGCCAGCAGTCCCCTAGGACTAGCGGGAGGAACCGGAGCCCACAATGAGCAGTTCTTC. Protein sequence: CASSPLGLAGGTGAHNEQFF.

The chain has TRBV19 and TRBJ1-5, with 9 bases fitting TRBD1. CDR3 length equals 16 residues. Germline-derived CDR1 and CDR2 are LNHDA and SQIVND (reference sequence). The trim removed 7 bases at V and 4 bases at J, leaving 11 bases unmatched. The CDR3 protein is CASKGRGQGRNQPQHF. DNA for the CDR3: TGTGCCAGTAAAGGAAGGGGACAGGGTAGAAATCAGCCCCAGCATTTT.

This chain links TRBV3-1 (or the pseudogene TRBV3-2) with TRBJ1-2, with 9 positions matching TRBD1. V was pared by 1 base and J by 8 bases, with 5 bases of the junction left unmatched. The CDR3 sequence is 14 residues long. The germline V gene has CDR1 LGHDT and CDR2 YNNKEL (reference sequence). As DNA, the CDR3 is TGTGCCAGCAGCCAAGCGGCAGGGACAGGGGGCTACACCTTC. It is translated as CASSQAAGTGGYTF.

This chain links TRBV10-3 with TRBJ2-3, with 11 bases that match TRBD2. Trimming cost V 4 bases and J 3 bases; bases outside gene matches: 3. Germline V lookup: CDR1 ENHRY, CDR2 SYGVKD. CDR3 length: 15 amino acids. The CDR3 coding sequence is TGTGCCATCAGTGTGGCTAGCGGGAGGACAGATACGCAGTATTTT. The encoded protein is CAISVASGRTDTQYF.

The rearrangement joins TRBV3-1 (or the pseudogene TRBV3-2) to TRBJ1-2, with 7 bases aligning to TRBD1. Losses at the gene ends were 0 bases for V and 8 bases for J; bases not matched to a gene: 6. Germline CDR1 is LGHDT and CDR2 is YNNKEL (reference sequence). The CDR3 extends over 14 amino acids. CDR3 coding DNA: TGTGCCAGCAGCCAAGACACAGGGGCGGGAGGCTACACCTTC. This encodes CASSQDTGAGGYTF.